The TCR beta chain described here comes from a study of T cell repertoires in cytomegalovirus infection. Study details: CMV infection and matching HLA type were both indicated by public TCR beta signatures. Study-level results: Cumulative frequency of public TCR beta families picked out carriers of CMV plus the relevant HLA.

TCRdb redid the calling of the reads with MiXCR, one entry per CDR3 protein. The sample shows 830,000 or so distinct CDR3 sequences, approximately 30% of them seen only once. On this clonotype: Antigen unknown. One junction end does not reproduce the germline sequence, and a read error may be involved.

The TCR originated in a human donor in good health (CMV status not recorded). Some clones in this sample may be carry-over from other donors' samples. Sequencing used cultured CD8+ T cells from PBMCs, obtained from culture after CMV antigen stimulation.

CDR3: CVSSLGGGFQPQHF. The CDR3 coding sequence is TGTGTCAGCAGCTTGGGAGGGGGCTTTCAGCCCCAGCATTTT. The chain couples TRBV7-4 to TRBJ1-5; 7 bases match TRBD1. Germline CDR1 and CDR2: SGHVT and SQSDAQ. This CDR3 is 14 amino acids long.